These 10 T cell receptor beta chains were all obtained from the same sample, sequenced in a study of CD8 T cells in ankylosing spondylitis (dated by TCRdb to the late 2010s). The library was made by 5' RACE. Sequencer: Illumina HiSeq 2500. Clones were called with MiXCR by TCRdb after fastp trimmed the public reads at Q25, and only in-frame beta chains were retained. Every entry covers one CDR3 protein and lists the most common genes and DNA from its rows. In all, the sample holds more than 150,000 distinct CDR3 sequences, and over 10% of those were seen once. The ten biggest clones cover roughly 11% of the sample. Sequencing was performed on blood, either unsorted or a sorted T cell fraction (not recorded which). The receptors come from a female donor with ankylosing spondylitis or in good health (not recorded which).

As regards this clonotype: Possible read error: a much larger clone is one base away. The gene calls are TRBV9 and TRBJ1-3; D remains unclear. Trimming took 7 bases from V and 4 from J, leaving 9 bases between them. The germline V gene has CDR1 SGDLS and CDR2 YYNGEE. The CDR3 length is 12 residues. CDR3 in DNA: TGTGCCAGCGGCACCTACGGAAACACCATATATTTT. This translates into CASGTYGNTIYF.

This clonotype showed up many times. The rearrangement joins TRBV7-3 to TRBJ2-1, with 11 bases that match TRBD1. Trimming took 5 bases from V and 4 from J; bases not matched to a gene: 10. There are 17 residues in the CDR3. CDR1 is SGHTA and CDR2 is FQGTGA in the germline V gene. The CDR3 sequence: CASSTETGTGGYNEQFF. CDR3 DNA: TGTGCCAGCAGCACGGAGACCGGGACAGGGGGTTACAATGAGCAGTTCTTC.

This clonotype showed up many times. V is TRBV12-3 or TRBV12-4 and J is TRBJ2-2, with D hard to call. This CDR3 has 16 amino acids. Trimming left V 2 bases short and J 1 base short, with 11 bases between. The CDR3 nucleotides read TGTGCCAGCAGTTTATACGGACCAGGGAACACCGGGGAGCTGTTTTTT. Its protein is CASSLYGPGNTGELFF.

This clonotype was observed many times. V usage is TRBV5-1 and J usage is TRBJ2-2; TRBD2 matches at 7 bases. The CDR3 spans 15 residues. Germline lookup yields CDR1 SGHRS and CDR2 YFSETQ. Unmatched junction bases numbered 6, after V lost 2 bases and J lost 5 bases. The CDR3 sequence is CASSFGGRLTGELFF. In nucleotides, the CDR3 is TGCGCCAGCAGCTTCGGCGGGAGACTAACCGGGGAGCTGTTTTTT.

This clonotype was observed a handful of times. The chain couples TRBV7-2 to TRBJ2-5; D possibly corresponds to TRBD1 (6 bases). The CDR3 totals 14 residues. V lost 5 bases to trimming and J lost 5 bases, with 15 bases between them. Germline V CDR1 and CDR2: SGHTA, FQGNSA. CDR3 in amino acids: CASSLAARGETQYF. Written as DNA, the CDR3 is TGTGCCAGCAGCCTCGCGGCTAGGGGGGAGACCCAGTACTTC.

In the case of this clonotype: This may be a read error: a much more frequent sequence differs by one nucleotide. CDR3: CASRKCPNTGELFF. The DNA of the CDR3 is TGCGCCAGCCGAAAGTGTCCGAACACCGGGGAGCTGTTTTTT. The chain recombines TRBV5-1 with TRBJ2-2; D not resolved. The CDR3 has 14 residues. Germline CDR1 reads SGHRS; CDR2 reads YFSETQ. The V end lost 7 bases, the J end lost 0 bases, and 10 bases lay between the germline ends.

This clonotype occurred many times. The rearrangement uses TRBV7-2 and TRBJ1-2, with a possible D match to TRBD1 (6 bases). The CDR3 has 13 residues. Germline CDR1 and CDR2: SGHTA and FQGNSA. Between the trimmed V and J ends, which lost 6 bases and 8 bases, there was a span of 16 bases. CDR3 bases: TGTGCCAGCAGGGATGGGACACAAAGGGGCTACACCTTC. Its protein product is CASRDGTQRGYTF. The full variable domain, with the rest looked up from reference TRBV7-2 and TRBJ1-2, is GAGVSQSPSNKVTEKGKDVELRCDPISGHTALYWYRQSLGQGLEFLIYFQGNSAPDKSGLPSDRFSAERTGGSVSTLTIQRTQQEDSAVYLCASRDGTQRGYTFGSGTRLTVV.

This clonotype has at least ten counts. V gene TRBV29-1 combines with J gene TRBJ2-3; perhaps TRBD2 as D (5 bases). Trimming took off 7 bases at V and 5 bases at J, with 19 bases between the two ends. CDR3 length: 14 residues. The germline V gene has CDR1 SQVTM and CDR2 ANQGSEA. CDR3 loop: CSGIEIAAGDTQYF. CDR3 in DNA: TGCAGCGGGATAGAAATCGCTGCGGGAGATACGCAGTATTTT.

This clonotype occurred many times. This chain uses TRBV12-3 or TRBV12-4 with TRBJ2-4, with unresolved D. V gave up 4 bases and J gave up 0 bases, with 7 bases separating them. This CDR3 is built from 14 residues. The CDR3 bases are TGTGCCAGCAGTTATCCGGTAGCCAAAAACATTCAGTACTTC. This sequence encodes CASSYPVAKNIQYF.

This clonotype showed up just once. The genes are TRBV18 and TRBJ1-1; 8 bases line up with TRBD1. The CDR3 is made up of 16 amino acids. The V gene end was trimmed by 2 bases and the J gene end by 0 bases; junction bases not matched to a gene: 5. CDR1 is KGHSH and CDR2 is LQKENI in the germline V gene. CDR3 loop: CASSPTGQGVNTEAFF. The CDR3 region has the DNA TGTGCCAGCTCACCAACAGGACAGGGCGTGAACACTGAAGCTTTCTTT.